These 27 T cell receptor beta chains came from one sample sequenced in a study of PD-L1 blockade in urothelial cancer (dated 2017 in TCRdb). Library preparation used the immunoSEQ multiplex PCR assay. In TCRdb, the immuneACCESS table is reduced to in-frame sequences with V and J assigned. These tables do not hold every clone; where another copy was compared, an unresolved V gene accounts for under half, and the others remain unexplained. For this sample there are around 100,000 clones; around 87% appear just once. 2% to 2.5% of the sample goes to the ten largest clones. The time point label here, explained by the study, means: pretreatment peripheral blood. The source material was PBMCs, sampled around atezolizumab (anti-PD-L1) treatment. These receptors came from a man in his 60s with urothelial cancer.

Here the CDR3 DNA reads TGTGCCAGCAGCGTACAGGGGGCCGACGAGCAGTACTTC. It specifies CASSVQGADEQYF. The V gene is TRBV9, the J gene TRBJ2-7; 8 bases agree with TRBD1. V lost 1 base, J lost 5 bases, and 2 bases stayed unmatched. Germline values: CDR1 SGDLS, CDR2 YYNGEE. There are 13 residues in the CDR3.

This clone came up once. V and J are TRBV5-8 and TRBJ2-2, with 14 bases matching TRBD2. With 4 bases clipped from V and 4 bases from J, the junction kept 6 bases outside the gene matches. Germline V gives CDR1 SGHTS, CDR2 YDEGEE. The CDR3 has 17 residues. The CDR3 sequence: CASSPTGTSGSTGELFF. Written as DNA, the CDR3 is TGTGCCAGCAGCCCAACCGGGACTAGCGGGAGCACCGGGGAGCTGTTTTTT.

This chain connects TRBV5-6 to TRBJ2-7; 9 positions match TRBD2. Per germline, CDR1 SGHDT and CDR2 YYEEEE. CDR3 length equals 13 residues. With 4 bases clipped from V and 1 base from J, the junction kept 0 bases outside the gene matches. The CDR3 sequence: CASSAGGSYEQYF. The CDR3 region has the DNA TGTGCCAGCAGCGCGGGAGGGTCCTACGAGCAGTACTTC.

This clone was seen just once. V gene TRBV7-9 combines with J gene TRBJ1-1; D is uncertain. The CDR3 is made up of 14 amino acids. Germline CDR1 reads SEHNR; CDR2 reads FQNEAQ (reference sequence). V was clipped by 2 bases and J by 3 bases, with 10 bases between them. CDR3 in amino acids: CASSLNSKDTEAFF. CDR3 bases: TGTGCCAGCAGCTTAAACAGTAAGGACACTGAAGCTTTCTTT.

This rearrangement joins TRBV27 to TRBJ1-6, with D hard to call. The CDR3 has 12 amino acids. The V gene's germline CDR1 is MNHEY and CDR2 SMNVEV (reference sequence). The germline V and J ends were trimmed by 4 bases and 4 bases, with 2 bases remaining between them. The CDR3 bases are TGTGCCAGCAGTTCTTATAATTCACCCCTCCACTTT. Translation gives CASSSYNSPLHF.

This rearrangement joins TRBV19 to TRBJ1-3; the D gene is possibly TRBD1 (6 bases). V was clipped by 7 bases and J by 1 base, with 14 bases between them. Germline CDR1 and CDR2: LNHDA and SQIVND (reference sequence). The CDR3 loop spans 15 amino acids. The CDR3 region has the DNA TGTGCCAGTACCTGGACAGCGCCTTCTGGAAACACCATATATTTT. Protein product: CASTWTAPSGNTIYF.

This clone occurred once. The chain couples TRBV5-1 to TRBJ2-3; 10 bases map to TRBD2. Germline values: CDR1 SGHRS, CDR2 YFSETQ. Trimming took 0 bases from V and 1 from J; bases not matched to a gene: 5. This CDR3 is built from 17 residues. The CDR3 loop reads CASSLDSLAGGTDTQYF. CDR3 bases: TGCGCCAGCAGCTTGGATTCTCTAGCGGGGGGCACAGATACGCAGTATTTT.

CDR3 sequence reads: CASSEQGGTGTQYF. CDR3 nucleotide sequence: TGTGCCAGCAGTGAACAGGGGGGCACTGGGACCCAGTACTTC. The gene calls are TRBV2 and TRBJ2-5, with a weak D call TRBD1 (7 bases). CDR3 size: 14 residues. Germline V gene lookup returns CDR1 SNHLY and CDR2 FYNNEI. Trimming removed 2 bases at V and 7 bases at J, with 14 bases between. The full variable domain, with the rest looked up from reference TRBV2 and TRBJ2-5, is EPEVTQTPSHQVTQMGQEVILRCVPISNHLYFYWYRQILGQKVEFLVSFYNNEISEKSEIFDDQFSVERPDGSNFTLKIRSTKLEDSAMYFCASSEQGGTGTQYFGPGTRLLVL.

The J gene is TRBJ2-7, the V gene TRBV7-2; TRBD1 aligns across 9 bases. Germline CDR1 SGHTA, CDR2 FQGNSA. The CDR3 runs to 15 residues. J was trimmed by 4 bases and V by 2 bases; bases with no gene match: 6. The CDR3 DNA follows: TGTGCCAGCAGCTTAATCGGGACAGGGTTGTACGAGCAGTACTTC. This sequence encodes CASSLIGTGLYEQYF.

The V call is TRBV6-5, the J call TRBJ2-7; TRBD1 matches at 7 bases. This CDR3 is 14 amino acids long. Germline CDR1 MNHEY, CDR2 SVGAGI. The trim removed 5 bases at V and 3 bases at J, leaving 7 bases unmatched. The chain's CDR3 is CASSTNRGSYEQYF. The CDR3 bases are TGTGCCAGCAGTACAAACAGGGGAAGCTACGAGCAGTACTTC.

This clone has only a few counts. J is TRBJ2-1 and V is TRBV6-6, with TRBD1 matching over 9 bases. This CDR3 has 15 amino acids. The germline V gene has CDR1 MNHNY and CDR2 SVGAGI (reference sequence). V gave up 7 bases and J gave up 2 bases; unmatched junction bases: 6. The CDR3: CASTGQGRPYNEQFF. In nucleotides, the CDR3 is TGTGCCAGCACCGGACAGGGGAGGCCCTACAATGAGCAGTTCTTC.

This chain connects TRBV5-8 to TRBJ1-5; possibly TRBD1 for D (6 bases). This CDR3 is built from 14 residues. Germline lookup yields CDR1 SGHTS and CDR2 YDEGEE. Trimming left V 2 bases short and J 9 bases short, with 15 bases between. This CDR3 reads CASSLDRTRGPQHF. CDR3 coding DNA: TGTGCCAGCAGCTTAGACAGGACCCGTGGGCCCCAGCATTTT.

The chain carries TRBV30 and TRBJ2-5; D is possibly TRBD1 (6 bases). Germline-derived CDR1 and CDR2 are GTSNPN and SVGIG (reference sequence). The CDR3 is 12 residues long. Deletions cut 5 bases from V and 4 bases from J, with 11 bases between. The CDR3, as DNA: TGTGCCTGGCAGGGGTTGGGAGAGACCCAGTACTTC. It yields the protein CAWQGLGETQYF.

The chain recombines TRBV29-1 with TRBJ2-3; 9 bases line up with TRBD1. The CDR3 consists of 14 residues. Per germline, CDR1 SQVTM and CDR2 ANQGSEA. V trimming: 7 bases; J trimming: 4 bases; junction bases outside the gene matches: 9. The CDR3 sequence: CSGGTGSPADTQYF. CDR3 in DNA: TGCAGCGGCGGGACAGGGTCTCCGGCAGATACGCAGTATTTT.

CDR3 sequence (DNA): TGTGCCAGCTGGGCCGGTGGCGGGGGAGATACGCAGTATTTT. It specifies CASWAGGGGDTQYF. The gene calls are TRBV28 and TRBJ2-3; 7 nucleotides align to TRBD2. The CDR3 is made up of 14 amino acids. Unmatched junction bases numbered 10, after V lost 8 bases and J lost 5 bases. Germline assignment: CDR1 MDHEN and CDR2 SYDVKM. Full variable domain (outside the CDR3, taken from reference TRBV28 and TRBJ2-3): DVKVTQSSRYLVKRTGEKVFLECVQDMDHENMFWYRQDPGLGLRLIYFSYDVKMKEKGDIPEGYSVSREKKERFSLILESASTNQTSMYLCASWAGGGGDTQYFGPGTRLTVL.

The V call is TRBV30, the J call TRBJ2-5; 7 nucleotides agree with TRBD2. Per the germline V gene, CDR1 is GTSNPN and CDR2 is SVGIG (reference sequence). The CDR3 extends over 15 amino acids. V lost 3 bases, J lost 4 bases, and 11 bases stayed unmatched. The CDR3 reads CAWSPGEGWRETQYF. DNA for the CDR3: TGTGCCTGGAGCCCCGGGGAGGGATGGCGAGAGACCCAGTACTTC.

The CDR3: CASSLKLAGYNEQFF. The DNA for the CDR3 is TGTGCCAGCAGCTTGAAGCTAGCGGGATACAATGAGCAGTTCTTC. The gene calls are TRBV7-3 and TRBJ2-1; 9 bases line up with TRBD2. V dropped 3 bases and J dropped 4; count of bases not matched to a gene: 4. CDR3 length: 15 amino acids. Germline V CDR1 and CDR2: SGHTA, FQGTGA. Full variable domain (rest looked up from reference TRBV7-3 and TRBJ2-1): GAGVSQTPSNKVTEKGKYVELRCDPISGHTALYWYRQSLGQGPEFLIYFQGTGAADDSGLPNDRFFAVRPEGSVSTLKIQRTERGDSAVYLCASSLKLAGYNEQFFGPGTRLTVL.

The genes are TRBV7-7 and TRBJ2-5; TRBD2 matches at 13 bases. Losses at the gene ends were 5 bases for V and 5 bases for J; bases not matched to a gene: 2. The CDR3 totals 14 residues. CDR1 SSHAT and CDR2 FNYEAQ come from the germline V gene (reference sequence). CDR3 amino acids: CASSAGLAGETQYF. Written as DNA, the CDR3 is TGTGCCAGCAGCGCGGGACTAGCGGGGGAGACCCAGTACTTC.

This chain joins TRBV5-4 and TRBJ1-5, with D uncertain. The CDR3 length is 15 residues. CDR1 is SGHNT and CDR2 is YYREEE in the germline V gene (reference sequence). Trimming took off 4 bases at V and 0 bases at J, with 11 bases between the two ends. The CDR3 region is CASSPTPGSNQPQHF. The CDR3 coding sequence is TGTGCCAGCAGCCCTACCCCGGGTAGCAATCAGCCCCAGCATTTT.

This sequence joins TRBV4-2 and TRBJ2-7; a weak D match, TRBD2 (6 bases). Germline lookup yields CDR1 LGHNA and CDR2 YNFKEQ. The CDR3 extends over 17 amino acids. With 1 base removed from V and 3 bases from J, the gap between germline ends came to 19 bases. CDR3 nucleotides: TGTGCCAGCAGCCAAGCGCCAACGGGGGACCTATACTACGAGCAGTACTTC. The encoded protein is CASSQAPTGDLYYEQYF.

The chain has TRBV12-5 and TRBJ2-1; no clear D. The CDR3 has 11 amino acids. CDR1 and CDR2 from the germline V gene are LGHNT and FRNRAP. V was clipped by 3 bases and J by 9 bases, with 6 bases between them. CDR3 residues: CASGLTSEQFF. The CDR3 region has the DNA TGTGCTAGTGGTTTAACATCTGAGCAGTTCTTC. The full variable domain, its missing parts supplied by reference TRBV12-5 and TRBJ2-1, is DARVTQTPRHKVTEMGQEVTMRCQPILGHNTVFWYRQTMMQGLELLAYFRNRAPLDDSGMPKDRFSAEMPDATLATLKIQPSEPRDSAVYFCASGLTSEQFFGPGTRLTVL.

The V gene is TRBV29-1, the J gene TRBJ1-2; 8 bases align to TRBD1. The CDR3 has 14 residues. CDR1 and CDR2 from the germline V gene are SQVTM and ANQGSEA. The V segment lost 6 bases and the J segment 8 bases; nucleotides outside the gene matches: 14. The CDR3 loop is CSVEDREGFGGYTF. The DNA of the CDR3 is TGCAGCGTGGAGGACAGGGAAGGATTTGGCGGCTACACCTTC.

The chain is built from TRBV19 and TRBJ1-1; D is uncertain. Trimming stripped 7 bases from V and 1 base from J, with 13 bases between. Germline V gene sequence: CDR1 LNHDA, CDR2 SQIVND (reference sequence). This CDR3 region has 14 residues. The CDR3: CASTPAGTNTEAFF. The DNA of the CDR3 is TGTGCCAGTACCCCGGCGGGTACGAACACTGAAGCTTTCTTT.

In its sample, this clone was seen once. The CDR3 reads CASSSPRGLGNTGELFF. In DNA, the CDR3 is TGTGCCAGCAGTTCCCCCCGGGGACTAGGGAACACCGGGGAGCTGTTTTTT. The chain uses TRBV27 and TRBJ2-2; TRBD2 aligns across 8 bases. Per germline, CDR1 MNHEY and CDR2 SMNVEV (reference sequence). The trim removed 4 bases at V and 1 base at J, leaving 8 bases unmatched. The CDR3 contains 17 residues.

The chain joins TRBV5-6 to TRBJ1-1; a possible D gene is TRBD1 (5 bases). The V end was cut by 3 bases, the J end by 6 bases, with 15 bases between. CDR3 length: 14 residues. Germline CDR1 SGHDT, CDR2 YYEEEE. CDR3 sequence (DNA): TGTGCCAGCAGCTCCGGGACCCGCGGGGCTGAAGCTTTCTTT. Its protein is CASSSGTRGAEAFF.

The chain joins TRBV19 to TRBJ2-1, with 8 bases matching TRBD2. There are 15 residues in the CDR3. Germline lookup yields CDR1 LNHDA and CDR2 SQIVND (reference sequence). J lost 6 bases, V lost 6 bases, and 10 bases had no gene match. CDR3 sequence: CASRNLAGGFNEQFF. The CDR3 region has the DNA TGTGCCAGTAGGAACCTAGCGGGCGGGTTCAATGAGCAGTTCTTC.

The chain is built from TRBV6-6 and TRBJ2-3; 7 nucleotides line up with TRBD2. CDR3 size: 13 residues. Germline values: CDR1 MNHNY, CDR2 SVGAGI (reference sequence). V shed 7 bases, J shed 3 bases, and the junction held 4 bases outside the gene matches. This CDR3 is CASIFGGTDTQYF. Here the CDR3 DNA reads TGTGCCAGCATCTTCGGGGGGACAGATACGCAGTATTTT.